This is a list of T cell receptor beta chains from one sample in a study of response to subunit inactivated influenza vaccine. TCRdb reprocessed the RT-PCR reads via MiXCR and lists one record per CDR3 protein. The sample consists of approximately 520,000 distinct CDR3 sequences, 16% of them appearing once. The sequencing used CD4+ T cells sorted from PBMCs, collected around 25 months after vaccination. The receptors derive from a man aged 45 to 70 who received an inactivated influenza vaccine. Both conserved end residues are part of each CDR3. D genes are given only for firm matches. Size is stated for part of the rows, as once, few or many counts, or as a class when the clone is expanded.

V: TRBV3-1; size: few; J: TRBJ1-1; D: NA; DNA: TGTGCCAGCAGCCAAGAACCGGTCAGCCCCGGCACTGAAGCTTTCTTT; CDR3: CASSQEPVSPGTEAFF
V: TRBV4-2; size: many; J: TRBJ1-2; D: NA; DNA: TGTGCCAGCAGCCAGTCCTGGGGGCTATGGGCGAGCTATGGCTACACCTTC; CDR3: CASSQSWGLWASYGYTF
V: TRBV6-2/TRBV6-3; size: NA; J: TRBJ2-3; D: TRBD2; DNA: TGTGCCAGCAGTGATTCCGGGACTAGCGGACTAAGCACAGATACGCAGTATTTT; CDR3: CASSDSGTSGLSTDTQYF
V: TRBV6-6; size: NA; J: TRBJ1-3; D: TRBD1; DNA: TGTGCCAGCAGTTCCAGGGGGGTCTACACCATATATTTT; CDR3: CASSSRGVYTIYF
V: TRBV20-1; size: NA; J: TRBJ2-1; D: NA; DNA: TGCAGTGCTAGAGATGTGGGGGTCTACAATGAGCAGTTCTTC; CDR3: CSARDVGVYNEQFF
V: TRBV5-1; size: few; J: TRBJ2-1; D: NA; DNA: TGCGCCAGCAGCTTGGACGGGACCGTGGGGGTGCAGTTCTTC; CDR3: CASSLDGTVGVQFF
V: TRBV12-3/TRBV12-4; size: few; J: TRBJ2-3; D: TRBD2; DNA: TGTGCCAGCACGCCGGGGGGTAGCATAGCAGATACGCAGTATTTT; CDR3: CASTPGGSIADTQYF
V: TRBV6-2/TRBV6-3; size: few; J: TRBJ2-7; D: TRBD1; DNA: TGTGCCAGCAGCTACCCACAAAACAGGGGTTACGAGCAGTACTTC; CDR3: CASSYPQNRGYEQYF
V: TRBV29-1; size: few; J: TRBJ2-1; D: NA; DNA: TGCAGCGTTTGCCGGGACGGTCATTACAATGAGCAGTTCTTC; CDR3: CSVCRDGHYNEQFF
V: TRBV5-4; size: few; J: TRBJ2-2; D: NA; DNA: TGTGCCAGCAGCCCGGGCTATATTAGCACCGGGGAGCTGTTTTTT; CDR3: CASSPGYISTGELFF
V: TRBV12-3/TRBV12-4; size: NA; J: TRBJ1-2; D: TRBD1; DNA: TGTGCCAGCAGTCAGGGACAGCCTCTAGTCTATGGCTACACCTTC; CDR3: CASSQGQPLVYGYTF
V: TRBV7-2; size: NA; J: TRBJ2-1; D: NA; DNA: TGTGCCAGCACCCCCCTCGGGTCCTACAATGAGCAGTTCTTC; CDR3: CASTPLGSYNEQFF
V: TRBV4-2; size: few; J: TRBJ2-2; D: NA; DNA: TGTGCCAGCAGCGTGCATGATGGGGAGCTGTTTTTT; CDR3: CASSVHDGELFF
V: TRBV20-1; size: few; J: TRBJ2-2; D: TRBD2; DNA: TGCAGTGCTAGGATCCATGCGGCGGGAGAAACCGGGGAGCTGTTTTTT; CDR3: CSARIHAAGETGELFF
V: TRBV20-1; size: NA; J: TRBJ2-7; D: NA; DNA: TGCAGTGCTAGAGATTTAGGCAGTCCCTCCTACGAGCAGTACTTC; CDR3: CSARDLGSPSYEQYF
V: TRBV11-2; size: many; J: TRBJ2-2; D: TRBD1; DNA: TGTGCCAGCAGCTTAGATCGCCGGACAGGGAACACCGGGGAGCTGTTTTTT; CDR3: CASSLDRRTGNTGELFF
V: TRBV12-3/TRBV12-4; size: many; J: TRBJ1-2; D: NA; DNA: TGTGCCAGCAGCTCAGGGGTCGGCTACACCTTC; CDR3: CASSSGVGYTF
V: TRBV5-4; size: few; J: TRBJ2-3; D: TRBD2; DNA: TGTGCCAGCAGCTTGAGGGGACTAGCGGACCAAAGCACAGATACGCAGTATTTT; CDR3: CASSLRGLADQSTDTQYF
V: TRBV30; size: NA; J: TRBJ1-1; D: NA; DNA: TGTGCCTGGAGTGTACACAGGGAAGCTTTCTTT; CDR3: CAWSVHREAFF
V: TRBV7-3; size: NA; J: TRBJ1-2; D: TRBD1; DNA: TGTGCCAGCAGTTCTGGGAGCGGGACAGGCGGCTACACCTTC; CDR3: CASSSGSGTGGYTF
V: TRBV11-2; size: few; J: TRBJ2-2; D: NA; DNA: TGTGCCAGCAGCCACCCGGGGGGGGAGCTGTTTTTT; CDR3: CASSHPGGELFF
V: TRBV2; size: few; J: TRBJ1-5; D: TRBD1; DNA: TGTGCCAGCAGTGAATATGGACAGGGCCAAGGGCCCCAGCATTTT; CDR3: CASSEYGQGQGPQHF
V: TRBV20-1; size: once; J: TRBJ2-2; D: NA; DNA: TGCAGTGCCCCCCGGAGCGGGAACACCGGGGAGCTGTTTTTT; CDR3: CSAPRSGNTGELFF
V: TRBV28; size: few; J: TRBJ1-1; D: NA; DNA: TGTGCCAGCAGTTTCCTCCCACTTGAAGCTTTCTTT; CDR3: CASSFLPLEAFF
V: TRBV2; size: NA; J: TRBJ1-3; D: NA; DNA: TGTGCCAGCGGCTCTGTGGGGAACACCATATATTTT; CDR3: CASGSVGNTIYF
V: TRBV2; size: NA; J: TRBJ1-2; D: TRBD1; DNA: TGTGCCAGCAGTGAAGGGACAGGAGACTATGGCTACACCTTC; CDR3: CASSEGTGDYGYTF
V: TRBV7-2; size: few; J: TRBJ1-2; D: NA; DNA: TGTGCCAGCAGCTTAGGTGGGACACACGTAACGGGCTACACCTTC; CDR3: CASSLGGTHVTGYTF
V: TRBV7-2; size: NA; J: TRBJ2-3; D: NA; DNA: TGTGCCAGCAGGCGACAATTTAGCACAGATACGCAGTATTTT; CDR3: CASRRQFSTDTQYF
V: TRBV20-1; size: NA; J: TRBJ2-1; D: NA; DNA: TGCAGTGCCGGGAACTACAATGAGCAGTTCTTC; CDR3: CSAGNYNEQFF
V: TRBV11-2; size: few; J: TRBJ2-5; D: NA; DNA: TGTGCCAGCAGCCTCTCGGACCGGTGGGAGACCCAGTACTTC; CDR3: CASSLSDRWETQYF
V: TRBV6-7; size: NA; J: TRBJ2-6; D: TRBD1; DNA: TGTGCCAGCAGTTTCACCGGGACAGGGGTTCAAACTGGGGCCAACGTCCTGACTTTC; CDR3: CASSFTGTGVQTGANVLTF
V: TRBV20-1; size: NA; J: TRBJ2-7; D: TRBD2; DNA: TGCAGTGCTAGAGATCCTGGGGGGACTAGCGGCTACGAGCAGTACTTC; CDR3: CSARDPGGTSGYEQYF
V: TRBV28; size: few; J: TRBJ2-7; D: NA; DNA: TGTGCCAGCAGTGCCATCGGGGCCGGGGAGCAGTACTTC; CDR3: CASSAIGAGEQYF
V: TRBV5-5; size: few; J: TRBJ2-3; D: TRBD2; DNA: TGTGCCAGCAGCTTTACTAGCGGGAACACAGATACGCAGTATTTT; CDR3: CASSFTSGNTDTQYF
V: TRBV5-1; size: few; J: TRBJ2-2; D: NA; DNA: TGCGCCAGCAGCTCGGCCACAGGGTCCGGGGAGCTGTTTTTT; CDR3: CASSSATGSGELFF
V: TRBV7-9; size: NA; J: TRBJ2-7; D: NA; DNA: TGTGCCAGCACCCTACGGGGAGTCGACTACGAGCAGTACTTC; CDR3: CASTLRGVDYEQYF
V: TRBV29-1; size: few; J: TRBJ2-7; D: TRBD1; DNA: TGCAGCGTAGTGCCGATGGGACAGGGAAACGAGCAGTACTTC; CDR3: CSVVPMGQGNEQYF
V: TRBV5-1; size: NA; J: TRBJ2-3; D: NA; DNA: TGCGCCAGCAGCTTGCGGGATAGCACAGATACGCAGTATTTT; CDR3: CASSLRDSTDTQYF
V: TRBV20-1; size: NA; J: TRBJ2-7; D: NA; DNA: TGCAGTGCTTCCACGACCGGCTCCCTCCAGCAGTACTTC; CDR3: CSASTTGSLQQYF
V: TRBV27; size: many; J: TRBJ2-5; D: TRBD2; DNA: TGTGCCAGCAGTTTATCCCGCCAGACTAGCTCAGAGACCCAGTACTTC; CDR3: CASSLSRQTSSETQYF
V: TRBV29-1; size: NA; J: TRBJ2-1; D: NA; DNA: TGCAGCGTTGATTCGGGGCACAATGAGCAGTTCTTC; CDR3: CSVDSGHNEQFF
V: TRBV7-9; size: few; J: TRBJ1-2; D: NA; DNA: TGTGCCAGCAGCTTAAATCGGGCCAGGGGTGCTGGCTACACCTTC; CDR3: CASSLNRARGAGYTF
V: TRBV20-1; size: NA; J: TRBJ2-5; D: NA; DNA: TGCAGTGCTCATTGGACCGTGGGGCCGGGGGAGACCCAGTACTTC; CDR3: CSAHWTVGPGETQYF